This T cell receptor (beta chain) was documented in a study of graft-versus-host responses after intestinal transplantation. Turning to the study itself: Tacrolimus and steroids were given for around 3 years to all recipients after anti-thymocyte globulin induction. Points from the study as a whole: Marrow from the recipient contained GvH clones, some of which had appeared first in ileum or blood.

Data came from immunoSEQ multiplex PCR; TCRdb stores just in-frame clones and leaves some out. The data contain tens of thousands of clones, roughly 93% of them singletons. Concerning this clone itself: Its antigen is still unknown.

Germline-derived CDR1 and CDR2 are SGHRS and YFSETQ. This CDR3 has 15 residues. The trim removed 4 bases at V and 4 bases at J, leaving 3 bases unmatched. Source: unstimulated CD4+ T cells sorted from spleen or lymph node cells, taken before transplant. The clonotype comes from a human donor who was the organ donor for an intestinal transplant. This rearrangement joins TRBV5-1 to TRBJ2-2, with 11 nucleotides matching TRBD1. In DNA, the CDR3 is TGCGCCAGCAGCCACGGGACAGGGGGCACCGGGGAGCTGTTTTTT. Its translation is CASSHGTGGTGELFF.